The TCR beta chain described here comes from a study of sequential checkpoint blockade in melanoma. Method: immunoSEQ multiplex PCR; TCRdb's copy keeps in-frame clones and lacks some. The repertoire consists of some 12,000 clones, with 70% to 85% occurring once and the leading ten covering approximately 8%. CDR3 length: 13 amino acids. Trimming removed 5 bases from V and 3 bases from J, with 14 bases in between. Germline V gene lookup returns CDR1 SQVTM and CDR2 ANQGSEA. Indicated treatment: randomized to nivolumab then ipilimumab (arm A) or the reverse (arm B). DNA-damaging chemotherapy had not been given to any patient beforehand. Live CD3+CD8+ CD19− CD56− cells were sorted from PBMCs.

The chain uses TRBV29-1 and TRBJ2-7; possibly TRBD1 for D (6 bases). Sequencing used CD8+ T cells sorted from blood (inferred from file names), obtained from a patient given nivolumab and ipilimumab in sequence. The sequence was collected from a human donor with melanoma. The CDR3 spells CSVTAPGDYEQYF. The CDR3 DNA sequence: TGCAGCGTTACTGCCCCAGGGGACTACGAGCAGTACTTC.